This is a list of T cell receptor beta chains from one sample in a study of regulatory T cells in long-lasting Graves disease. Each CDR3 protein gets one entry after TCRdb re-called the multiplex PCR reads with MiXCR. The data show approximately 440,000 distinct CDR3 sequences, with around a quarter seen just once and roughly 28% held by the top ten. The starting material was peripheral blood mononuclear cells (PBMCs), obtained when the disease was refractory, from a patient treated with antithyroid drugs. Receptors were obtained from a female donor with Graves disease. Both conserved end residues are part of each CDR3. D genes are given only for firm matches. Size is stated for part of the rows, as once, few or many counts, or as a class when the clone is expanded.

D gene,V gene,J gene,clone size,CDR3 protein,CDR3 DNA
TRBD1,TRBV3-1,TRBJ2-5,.,CASSQSYRGRETQYF,TGTGCCAGCAGCCAATCCTACAGGGGGCGTGAGACCCAGTACTTC
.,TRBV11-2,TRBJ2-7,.,CASSIFPRLSSYEQYF,TGTGCCAGCAGCATTTTCCCCAGGTTATCCTCCTACGAGCAGTACTTC
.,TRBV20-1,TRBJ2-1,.,CSAPDPVSYNEQFF,TGCAGTGCTCCGGACCCCGTCTCCTACAATGAGCAGTTCTTC
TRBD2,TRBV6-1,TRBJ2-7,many,CASTTGLENYEQYF,TGTGCCAGTACGACGGGACTAGAAAACTACGAGCAGTACTTC
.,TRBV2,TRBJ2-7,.,CASVKEGSRYEQYF,TGTGCCAGCGTTAAGGAGGGATCCCGTTACGAGCAGTACTTC
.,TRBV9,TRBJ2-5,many,CASSVGVSQETQYF,TGTGCCAGCAGCGTAGGTGTCTCCCAAGAGACCCAGTACTTC
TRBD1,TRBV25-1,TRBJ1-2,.,CASSELTGTGLNYGYTF,TGTGCCAGCAGTGAATTAACCGGGACAGGGCTAAACTATGGCTACACCTTC
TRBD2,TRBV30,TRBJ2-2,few,CAYGTSGAGELFF,TGTGCCTACGGGACTAGCGGCGCCGGGGAGCTGTTTTTT
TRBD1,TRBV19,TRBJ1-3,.,CASSSGQGSSGNTIYF,TGTGCCAGTAGTTCCGGACAGGGGAGCTCTGGAAACACCATATATTTT
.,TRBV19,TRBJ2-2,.,CASSIKAVTGELFF,TGTGCCAGTAGTATAAAAGCGGTGACCGGGGAGCTGTTTTTT
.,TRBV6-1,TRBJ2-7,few,CASRAGAEQYF,TGTGCCAGCAGGGCGGGCGCCGAGCAGTACTTC
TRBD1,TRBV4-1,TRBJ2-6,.,CASSSTGGIVGANVLTF,TGCGCCAGCAGCTCAACAGGGGGCATAGTAGGGGCCAACGTCCTGACTTTC
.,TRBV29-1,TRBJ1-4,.,CSAYDTGGEKLFF,TGCAGCGCTTATGACACGGGCGGTGAAAAACTGTTTTTT
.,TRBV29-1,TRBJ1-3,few,CSVRWASGNTIYF,TGCAGCGTAAGGTGGGCCTCTGGAAACACCATATATTTT
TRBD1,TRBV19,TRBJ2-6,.,CASGLSWTGPGANVLTF,TGTGCCAGTGGATTAAGTTGGACAGGACCTGGGGCCAACGTCCTGACTTTC
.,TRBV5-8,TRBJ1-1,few,CASGYPIGTNTEAFF,TGTGCCAGCGGCTACCCGATTGGGACGAACACTGAAGCTTTCTTT
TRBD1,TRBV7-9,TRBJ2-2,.,CASSLRRGGGGELFF,TGTGCCAGCAGCTTAAGGAGAGGGGGCGGCGGGGAGCTGTTTTTT
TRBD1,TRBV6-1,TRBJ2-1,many,CASSDKTGRNFHEQFF,TGTGCCAGCAGTGATAAGACAGGGAGAAATTTCCATGAGCAGTTCTTC
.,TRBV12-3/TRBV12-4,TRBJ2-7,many,CASSNRYEQYF,TGTGCCAGCAGCAACAGATACGAGCAGTACTTC
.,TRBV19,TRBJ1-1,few,CATEDGQINTEAFF,TGTGCCACCGAGGATGGCCAGATTAACACTGAAGCTTTCTTT
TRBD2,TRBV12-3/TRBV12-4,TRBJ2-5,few,CTSSRTSGVQETQYF,TGTACCAGCAGTAGGACTAGCGGGGTACAAGAGACCCAGTACTTC
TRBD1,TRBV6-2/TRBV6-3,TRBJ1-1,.,CASSEDDRGHMNTEAFF,TGTGCCAGCAGTGAAGATGACAGGGGCCACATGAACACTGAAGCTTTCTTT
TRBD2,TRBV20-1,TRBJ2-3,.,CSASDSGSGTDTQYF,TGCAGTGCTAGCGATAGCGGGAGTGGTACAGATACGCAGTATTTT
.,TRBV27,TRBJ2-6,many,CASSFSLGSGANVLTF,TGTGCCAGCAGTTTTAGTCTAGGCTCTGGGGCCAACGTCCTGACTTTC
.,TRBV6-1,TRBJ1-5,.,CASSEDWEPQHF,TGTGCCAGCAGTGAAGACTGGGAGCCCCAGCATTTT
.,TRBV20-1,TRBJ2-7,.,CSALRDTDYEQYF,TGCAGTGCTCTCCGGGACACGGACTACGAGCAGTACTTC
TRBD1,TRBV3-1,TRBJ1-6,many,CASRLGQGERPLHF,TGTGCCAGCAGGTTGGGACAGGGAGAGCGACCCCTCCACTTT
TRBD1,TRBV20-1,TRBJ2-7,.,CGSSGQGSYEQYF,TGCGGTTCCTCGGGACAGGGGTCCTACGAGCAGTACTTC
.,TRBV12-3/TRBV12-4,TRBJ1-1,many,CASRPTANTEAFF,TGTGCCAGCAGACCTACAGCGAACACTGAAGCTTTCTTT
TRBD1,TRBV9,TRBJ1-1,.,CASSSTWTGDDTEAFF,TGTGCCAGCAGCAGTACTTGGACAGGGGATGACACTGAAGCTTTCTTT
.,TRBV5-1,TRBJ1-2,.,CASSHGTDYGYTF,TGCGCCAGCAGTCATGGGACGGACTATGGCTACACCTTC
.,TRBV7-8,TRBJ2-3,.,CASSFSGPAPDTQYF,TGTGCCAGCAGCTTCTCCGGACCCGCCCCAGATACGCAGTATTTT
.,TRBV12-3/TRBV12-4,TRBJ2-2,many,CASSLRGGHRSGELFF,TGTGCCAGCAGTTTACGTGGAGGGCACCGGTCCGGGGAGCTGTTTTTT
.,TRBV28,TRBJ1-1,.,CASTPHRTGRGISGAFF,TGTGCCAGCACACCGCATCGAACAGGCAGGGGAATTTCGGGAGCTTTCTTT
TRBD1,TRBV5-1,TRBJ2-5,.,CASSLRTGSLATRGVRQETQYF,TGCGCCAGCAGCTTACGGACAGGGTCGCTTGCTACGAGGGGTGTGAGACAAGAGACCCAGTACTTC
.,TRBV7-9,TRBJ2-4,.,CASSLVGTAKNIQYF,TGTGCCAGCAGCTTAGTTGGGACAGCCAAAAACATTCAGTACTTC
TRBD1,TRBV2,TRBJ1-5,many,CASSARQGGGQPQHF,TGTGCCAGCAGTGCACGACAGGGGGGTGGTCAGCCCCAGCATTTT
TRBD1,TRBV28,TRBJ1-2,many,CASSLSSGAGQGYGYTF,TGTGCCAGCAGTTTATCTTCGGGCGCGGGACAGGGTTATGGCTACACCTTC
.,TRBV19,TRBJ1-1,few,CASSMLSGNTEAFF,TGTGCCAGTAGTATGTTATCCGGGAACACTGAAGCTTTCTTT
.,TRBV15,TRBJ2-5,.,CATSDRPSVRGETQYF,TGTGCCACCAGCGACCGGCCTAGCGTACGGGGGGAGACCCAGTACTTC
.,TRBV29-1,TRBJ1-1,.,CSVEGTGNTEAFF,TGCAGCGTTGAAGGGACGGGGAACACTGAAGCTTTCTTT
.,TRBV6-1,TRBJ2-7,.,CASSPTRLHSYEQYF,TGTGCCAGCAGCCCCACTAGGCTCCACTCCTACGAGCAGTACTTC
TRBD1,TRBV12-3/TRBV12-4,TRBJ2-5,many,CASSPLGTVQETQYF,TGTGCCAGCAGTCCCCTCGGGACAGTCCAAGAGACCCAGTACTTC
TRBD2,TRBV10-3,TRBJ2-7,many,CAISEAGGPNEQYF,TGTGCCATCAGTGAGGCGGGAGGGCCGAACGAGCAGTACTTC
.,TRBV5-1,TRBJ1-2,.,CASSPNRGEGGYTF,TGCGCCAGCAGCCCTAATCGGGGGGAAGGTGGCTACACCTTC
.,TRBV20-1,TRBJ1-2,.,CSAHPQGSYGYTF,TGCAGTGCTCACCCCCAGGGAAGCTATGGCTACACCTTC
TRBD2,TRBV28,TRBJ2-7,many,CASSPSGNSYEQYF,TGTGCCAGCAGCCCAAGCGGGAACTCCTACGAGCAGTACTTC
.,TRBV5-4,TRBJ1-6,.,CASSLTGWGNSPLHF,TGTGCCAGCAGCCTGACAGGCTGGGGTAATTCACCCCTCCACTTT
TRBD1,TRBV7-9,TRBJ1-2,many,CASSLGQGSGYTF,TGTGCCAGCAGCTTGGGACAGGGTTCTGGCTACACCTTC
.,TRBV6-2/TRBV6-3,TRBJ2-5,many,CASSYSSQETQYF,TGTGCCAGCAGTTATAGCTCCCAAGAGACCCAGTACTTC
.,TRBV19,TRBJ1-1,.,CASTSLQDSSEAFF,TGTGCCAGTACCTCGCTCCAGGACAGCTCTGAAGCTTTCTTT
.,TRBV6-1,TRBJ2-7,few,CASRSAGPAEQYF,TGTGCCAGCAGATCCGCGGGACCTGCGGAGCAGTACTTC
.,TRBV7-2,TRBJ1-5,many,CASSLQGTNQPQHF,TGTGCCAGCAGCTTACAGGGGACCAATCAGCCCCAGCATTTT
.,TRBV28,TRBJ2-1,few,CASSSNRATYNEQFF,TGTGCCAGCAGTTCAAACAGGGCTACCTACAATGAGCAGTTCTTC